The text below deals with one T cell receptor beta chain. Per the germline V gene, CDR1 is MDHEN and CDR2 is SYDVKM. The V gene end was trimmed by 4 bases and the J gene end by 4 bases; junction bases not matched to a gene: 5. This CDR3 contains 14 residues. Everyone who took part was about 18 to 90 years old, and they came from about two dozen US areas. This sample was included in a study of blood T cell repertoires in COVID-19. Across the whole study: The origin of the acute and convalescent COVID-19 samples was the United States, Italy and Spain. PBMCs, B-cell-depleted T cells, or T cells were the source of the cDNA or gDNA that made up the material.

Per the original methods: Counts of nucleated cells, estimated from reference gene primer amplification, were obtained. TCRdb keeps only in-frame clones here, not all; method: immunoSEQ multiplex PCR. V and J calls and clone size are those listed in that table; D and trimming were worked out from the DNA. The sample holds roughly 200,000 clones, around 86% seen once. The chain employs TRBV28 and TRBJ1-1; 8 bases map to TRBD1. Source material: PBMCs or T cells enriched from blood (not recorded which). The receptor was isolated from a man younger than 40 in a cohort exposed to, infected with or recovered from COVID-19 (not recorded which). The CDR3 reads CASSYQGAGTEAFF. For the CDR3, the DNA is TGTGCCAGCAGTTATCAGGGGGCTGGCACTGAAGCTTTCTTT.